These 17 T cell receptor beta chains originate from one sample sequenced in a study of human T cells and chemical hapten exposure. Regarding time point: patch test 2, 6 weeks after DPC sensitization. Treatment noted: therapeutic diphenylcyclopropenone sensitization with weekly scalp DPC. It was unfractionated whole blood from which total RNA was extracted. One entry per CDR3 protein results from TCRdb running MiXCR on the RACE reads. Of tens of thousands of distinct CDR3 sequences in the sample, roughly a tenth were seen once. Sequenced here: whole blood, sampled in connection with sensitization to the hapten diphenylcyclopropenone (DPC). These receptor sequences come from a woman in her twenties or thirties with alopecia areata. Some clones in this sample may be carry-over from other donors' samples.

The chain links TRBV7-2 to TRBJ2-1; D remains ambiguous. The CDR3 covers 13 residues. The V gene lost 1 base and the J gene lost 8 bases, with 9 bases spanning the gap. The germline gives CDR1 SGHTA, CDR2 FQGNSA. CDR3 DNA sequence: TGTGCCAGCAGCTTAGTTCTGTACGATGAGCAGTTCTTC. Translated: CASSLVLYDEQFF.

A few counts support this clonotype. The chain uses TRBV6-2 or TRBV6-3 and TRBJ2-5, with 9 bases fitting TRBD2. V shed 2 bases and J 4 bases; nucleotides not matched to a gene: 11. The CDR3 has 17 amino acids. The germline CDR1 and CDR2 sequences are MNHEY and SVGEGT. CDR3 region: CASSYGGTLAGGETQYF. CDR3 sequence (DNA): TGTGCCAGCAGTTACGGGGGCACACTAGCGGGTGGAGAGACCCAGTACTTC.

This clonotype was seen more than once but under ten times. V is TRBV5-4 and J is TRBJ2-2, with TRBD1 as a possible D gene (6 bases). This CDR3 is 14 amino acids long. Germline V lookup: CDR1 SGHNT, CDR2 YYREEE (reference sequence). Deletions cut 4 bases from V and 8 bases from J, with 15 bases between. Written as DNA, the CDR3 is TGTGCCAGCAGCCGGTGGGGGCGAAATGGGGAGCTGTTTTTT. Translating it yields CASSRWGRNGELFF.

This clonotype was detected many times. The CDR3 DNA is TGTGCCAGCAGCTCGGGACAGACTTATGGCTACACCTTC. Translation gives CASSSGQTYGYTF. This sequence joins TRBV11-2 and TRBJ1-2; TRBD1 agrees at 7 bases. CDR3 length equals 13 residues. CDR1 and CDR2 from the germline V gene are SGHAT and FQNNGV. Losses at the gene ends were 4 bases for V and 5 bases for J; bases not matched to a gene: 4.

The genes are TRBV1 and TRBJ2-2. TRBV1 corresponds to a pseudogene. The CDR3 loop spans 18 amino acids. The CDR3 DNA reads TGCACCAGCAGCGAAGACAGCGCGACGGAACAGAACACCGGGGAGCTGTTTTTT. It translates to CTSSEDSATEQNTGELFF.

The V gene is TRBV11-2, the J gene TRBJ2-7, with 7 bases matching TRBD1. The CDR3 is made up of 15 amino acids. Losses at the gene ends were 5 bases for V and 2 bases for J; bases not matched to a gene: 9. Germline loops: CDR1 SGHAT, CDR2 FQNNGV. The DNA of the CDR3 is TGTGCCAGCAGCCTTACAGGGGAAGAAGCCTACGAGCAGTACTTC. It specifies CASSLTGEEAYEQYF.

This clonotype has more than one count but fewer than ten. The chain's CDR3 is CASSGAVSYEQYF. In nucleotides, the CDR3 is TGTGCCAGCAGCGGCGCCGTCTCCTACGAGCAGTACTTC. J is TRBJ2-7 and V is TRBV5-6, with D hard to call. The V gene's germline CDR1 is SGHDT and CDR2 YYEEEE. This CDR3 is built from 13 residues. Trimming stripped 4 bases from V and 0 bases from J, with 8 bases between.

This rearrangement joins TRBV12-3 or TRBV12-4 to TRBJ2-3; a possible D gene is TRBD2 (6 bases). Trimming removed 3 bases from V and 2 bases from J, with 15 bases in between. The CDR3 is 16 residues long. CDR3 DNA sequence: TGTGCCAGCAGTTTTGGGGGGAACTACGCCACAGATACGCAGTATTTT. Amino acids: CASSFGGNYATDTQYF.

The chain employs TRBV25-1 and TRBJ2-2; 8 nucleotides agree with TRBD2. V was pared by 6 bases and J by 0 bases, with 3 bases of the junction left unmatched. The CDR3 is 15 amino acids. Germline V lookup: CDR1 MGHDK, CDR2 SYGVNS. CDR3 in DNA: TGTGCCAGCAGAGGACTAGCACCGAACACCGGGGAGCTGTTTTTT. It translates to CASRGLAPNTGELFF.

This clonotype was observed a handful of times. J is TRBJ2-7 and V is TRBV10-3, with a tentative D call TRBD2 (5 bases). This CDR3 comprises 15 residues. V gave up 0 bases and J gave up 3 bases, with 12 bases separating them. Germline CDR1 reads ENHRY; CDR2 reads SYGVKD. The CDR3 loop reads CAISESARRSYEQYF. CDR3 DNA: TGTGCCATCAGTGAGTCTGCGAGGAGGAGCTACGAGCAGTACTTC.

This clonotype was seen a few times. This chain connects TRBV11-1 to TRBJ2-2, with a weak D call TRBD1 (6 bases). The CDR3 runs to 17 residues. Germline V gene data show CDR1 as SGHAT and CDR2 as FQDESV (reference sequence). V lost 0 bases and J lost 4, with 15 bases in between. The CDR3, as DNA: TGTGCCAGCAGCTTAGCTCCGAGACAGGCGATCACCGGGGAGCTGTTTTTT. Protein: CASSLAPRQAITGELFF.

There are many counts of this clonotype. The chain is built from TRBV12-3 or TRBV12-4 and TRBJ2-7, with a possible D match to TRBD1 (6 bases). This CDR3 is built from 14 residues. Between the trimmed V and J ends, which lost 7 bases and 2 bases, there was a span of 15 bases. The CDR3 DNA sequence: TGTGCCAGCAACCCTACCGGGACACCCTACGAGCAGTACTTC. Protein product: CASNPTGTPYEQYF.

The rearrangement links TRBV19 to TRBJ2-7; no reliable D call. The germline V gene has CDR1 LNHDA and CDR2 SQIVND (reference sequence). The CDR3 extends over 13 amino acids. V lost 1 base to trimming and J lost 3 bases, with 7 bases between them. CDR3 protein: CASSIAQNYEQYF. The CDR3 DNA follows: TGTGCCAGTAGTATAGCACAAAACTACGAGCAGTACTTC.

The CDR3 reads CSAAGTSGAYEQYF. Written as DNA, the CDR3 is TGCAGTGCCGCAGGGACTAGCGGGGCCTACGAGCAGTACTTC. V and J are TRBV20-1 and TRBJ2-7; the match to TRBD2 covers 13 bases. The CDR3 totals 14 residues. With 6 bases clipped from V and 2 bases from J, the junction kept 4 bases outside the gene matches. The germline V gene has CDR1 DFQATT and CDR2 SNEGSKA (reference sequence).

This chain uses TRBV4-1 with TRBJ2-3; D is unresolved. The CDR3 length is 15 residues. CDR1 and CDR2 (germline): MGHRA, YSYEKL. The V end lost 1 base, the J end lost 3 bases, and 11 bases lay between the germline ends. CDR3 protein: CASSQGGGRTDTQYF. The CDR3, as DNA: TGCGCCAGCAGCCAAGGGGGTGGCCGAACAGATACGCAGTATTTT.

Only a few counts were recorded for this clonotype. The CDR3 is CASSQTGTKNTEAFF. The CDR3 DNA reads as TGCGCCAGCAGCCAAACCGGGACAAAGAACACTGAAGCTTTCTTT. The chain carries TRBV4-1 and TRBJ1-1; a weak D match, TRBD1 (6 bases). CDR3 size: 15 residues. Deletions cut 2 bases from V and 1 base from J, with 11 bases between. Germline CDR1 MGHRA, CDR2 YSYEKL.

This clonotype showed up just a few times. The chain uses TRBV6-5 and TRBJ2-7; the D call may be TRBD1 or TRBD2 (6 bases each). V was pared by 4 bases and J by 4 bases, with 17 bases between. This CDR3 region has 15 residues. The V gene's germline CDR1 is MNHEY and CDR2 SVGAGI. CDR3 coding DNA: TGTGCCAGCAGTTCCTTTACCGGGGGACAATACGAGCAGTACTTC. It encodes CASSSFTGGQYEQYF.